These T cell receptor beta chains were read from a single sample in a study of T cell responses to AZD1222 COVID-19 vaccine. Measured with immunoSEQ multiplex PCR; TCRdb has only the in-frame clones, and not every one. The repertoire holds about 100,000 clones, with approximately 93% as singletons. Sample: peripheral blood, taken 28 days after the second AZD1222 dose. The receptors come from an adult who received the AZD1222 COVID-19 vaccine. Each CDR3 is given with its conserved first and last residue. A D gene is named only where the DNA matches it firmly. Some rows have no size entry. The others give once, few or many, or a class for an expanded clone.

j_call,v_call,d_call,clone_size,cdr3_nt,cdr3_aa
TRBJ2-1,TRBV27,TRBD2,-,TGTGCCAGCAGCCGTCAGTGGACTAGCGGGAGTTCCTACAATGAGCAGTTCTTC,CASSRQWTSGSSYNEQFF
TRBJ1-2,TRBV5-6,-,-,TGTGCCAGCAACAGGTTAGCTAACTATGGCTACACCTTC,CASNRLANYGYTF
TRBJ1-4,TRBV7-2,TRBD1,-,TGTGCCAGCAGCTCACAGGGGATGGCTAATGAAAAACTGTTTTTT,CASSSQGMANEKLFF
TRBJ2-6,TRBV7-8,-,-,TGTGCCAGCAGGGCGACAGGCTCTGGGGCCAACGTCCTGACTTTC,CASRATGSGANVLTF
TRBJ2-3,TRBV20-1,-,-,TGCAGTGCTAGTAGAGGGGGTGTTACAGATACGCAGTATTTT,CSASRGGVTDTQYF
TRBJ1-6,TRBV2,TRBD1,once,TGTGCCAGCAGTGGTGACAGGGGCAGGGTCTATAATTCACCCCTCCACTTT,CASSGDRGRVYNSPLHF
TRBJ1-1,TRBV7-8,-,-,TGTGCCAGCAGCTTCCGGGGGCGGAGCACTGAAGCTTTCTTT,CASSFRGRSTEAFF
TRBJ1-2,TRBV2,-,-,TGTGCCAGCAGTGAGCTGACGGGGGGTAACTATGGCTACACCTTC,CASSELTGGNYGYTF
TRBJ2-7,TRBV6-5,TRBD1,-,TGTGCCAGCAGTTACGGGACAGGGTGGTCCTACGAGCAGTACTTC,CASSYGTGWSYEQYF
TRBJ2-3,TRBV6-5,-,-,TGTGCCAGCAGTTACCGGGAGCGTGCAGATACGCAGTATTTT,CASSYRERADTQYF
TRBJ1-1,TRBV7-2,-,-,TGTGCCAGCAGCTTAAGTCTGAGGCCGGACACTGAAGCTTTCTTT,CASSLSLRPDTEAFF
TRBJ2-7,TRBV7-9,TRBD2,once,TGTGCCAGCACCCGACTAGCGGGGGGCTACGAGCAGTACTTC,CASTRLAGGYEQYF
TRBJ2-5,TRBV11-3,-,-,TGTGCCAGCAGTGTAGGAAGACAGTCCGGGCAAGAGACCCAGTACTTC,CASSVGRQSGQETQYF
TRBJ2-1,TRBV9,TRBD2,-,TGTGCCAGCAGCGTAGGAACTAGCGGGAGCTCCTACAATGAGCAGTTCTTC,CASSVGTSGSSYNEQFF
TRBJ2-7,TRBV2,-,once,TGTGCCAGCAGTGAATGGGGTCAGGTCTCCTACGAGCAGTACTTC,CASSEWGQVSYEQYF
TRBJ2-5,TRBV7-8,TRBD2,-,TGTGCCAGCAGCTTACAAGCGGGAGGAGTCCAAGAGACCCAGTACTTC,CASSLQAGGVQETQYF
TRBJ1-4,TRBV7-9,-,once,TGTGCCAGCAGCTTATTGGCCAGGGAAAGCGAAAAACTGTTTTTT,CASSLLARESEKLFF
TRBJ1-1,TRBV2,-,-,TGTGCCAGCAGTGTTCGGATGAACACTGAAGCTTTCTTT,CASSVRMNTEAFF
TRBJ2-3,TRBV5-1,TRBD2,-,TGCGCCAGCAGCTTGAGTGGCGGGAGTGTCAGAGATACGCAGTATTTT,CASSLSGGSVRDTQYF
TRBJ1-2,TRBV19,TRBD1,-,TGTGCCAGTATGGGGGGACAGGGGCTCTATGGCTACACCTTC,CASMGGQGLYGYTF
TRBJ2-3,TRBV19,-,-,TGTGCCAGTAGTATAGTCCCGGGGAGCACAGATACGCAGTATTTT,CASSIVPGSTDTQYF
TRBJ1-2,TRBV7-9,-,-,TGTGCCAGCAGCTCGGACGTTAATTCCTATGGCTACACCTTC,CASSSDVNSYGYTF
TRBJ1-5,TRBV28,TRBD1,-,TGTGCCAGCAGTTCTCCGGACAGGGAGAAGCATTTT,CASSSPDREKHF
TRBJ2-1,TRBV11-2,-,-,TGTGCCAGCAGCTTAGCGGGCAGTAAGAATGAGCAGTTCTTC,CASSLAGSKNEQFF
TRBJ2-3,TRBV19,-,-,TGTGCCAGTAGTATTTTGGGGAGAGGCACAGATACGCAGTATTTT,CASSILGRGTDTQYF
TRBJ1-2,TRBV10-1,-,few,TGCGCCAGCAGTGCCTCAGGGAATTCAGGAGGCTACACCTTC,CASSASGNSGGYTF
TRBJ1-4,TRBV19,-,-,TGTGCCAGCAAAGAAGCCGCAACTAATGAAAAACTGTTTTTT,CASKEAATNEKLFF
TRBJ2-7,TRBV7-9,-,-,TGTGCCAGCAGCTCTGACGGTTACGAGCAGTACTTC,CASSSDGYEQYF
TRBJ2-5,TRBV5-1,-,once,TGCGCCAGCAGCTTGGCGCTATCAGACGGGGAGACCCAGTACTTC,CASSLALSDGETQYF
TRBJ1-1,TRBV25-1,-,-,TGTGCCAGCAGTGGCAGTTTCCTGAACACTGAAGCTTTCTTT,CASSGSFLNTEAFF
TRBJ1-6,TRBV10-1,-,few,TGCGCCAGCAGTGAGTCAAGACGGAACCCTAGGGCCCTCCACTTT,CASSESRRNPRALHF
TRBJ2-3,TRBV5-4,TRBD2,-,TGTGCCAGCAGTCCGGACTCGGGGGGTACGCAGTATTTT,CASSPDSGGTQYF
TRBJ2-1,TRBV11-2,-,-,TGTGCCAGCAGCCGGGCTGGCGGGACGCCGAACAATGAGCAGTTCTTC,CASSRAGGTPNNEQFF
TRBJ1-4,TRBV5-1,-,-,TGCGCCAGCCGACCCCCAGGTCTCAATGAAAAACTGTTTTTT,CASRPPGLNEKLFF
TRBJ2-1,TRBV3-1/TRBV3-2,TRBD2,-,TGTGCCAGCAGCCAAGATCCGCCTACTAGCGGGAGTTACAATGAGCAGTTCTTC,CASSQDPPTSGSYNEQFF
TRBJ2-3,TRBV5-4,-,-,TGTGCCAGCAACCTCGGGGGTACTAGCACAGATACGCAGTATTTT,CASNLGGTSTDTQYF
TRBJ2-1,TRBV12-3/TRBV12-4,-,-,TGTGCCAGCAGCCTCTGGCCGGGTGAGCAGTTCTTC,CASSLWPGEQFF
TRBJ1-5,TRBV2,-,once,TGTGCCAGCAGTGACACTACGAATCAGCCCCAGCATTTT,CASSDTTNQPQHF
TRBJ1-4,TRBV5-1,-,-,TGCGCCAGCAGCTTGGTCGGGGGTGAAAAACTGTTTTTT,CASSLVGGEKLFF
TRBJ2-4,TRBV9,TRBD2,-,TGTGCCAGCAGCGTACGGGCGGGAGTGGACATTCAGTACTTC,CASSVRAGVDIQYF
TRBJ2-7,TRBV27,TRBD1,few,TGTGCCAGCAGTTTAAAGGGACAGGGCTACGAGCAGTACTTC,CASSLKGQGYEQYF
TRBJ1-5,TRBV23-1,-,-,TGCGCCAGCAGCCTCACAATAGGTGTCGAAGGGAAGGTGAATCAGCCCCAGCATTTT,CASSLTIGVEGKVNQPQHF
TRBJ1-2,TRBV11-1,-,-,TGTGCCAGCAGCTTTAGTCCGACCGGAGCAGGCTACACCTTC,CASSFSPTGAGYTF
TRBJ2-3,TRBV13,TRBD2,-,TGTGCCAGCAGCGCCCGGACTAGCGGGAAGTATACGCAGTATTTT,CASSARTSGKYTQYF
TRBJ1-5,TRBV11-2,-,-,TGTGCCAGCAGCCGGAGCATTAATCAGCCCCAGCATTTT,CASSRSINQPQHF
TRBJ2-2,TRBV24-1,-,-,TGTGCCACCAGTGACCGGACCGGAGGGATCACCGGGGAGCTGTTTTTT,CATSDRTGGITGELFF
TRBJ2-2,TRBV6-2/TRBV6-3,TRBD1,-,TGTGCCAGCAGCATGAGGACAGGGGCCACCGGGGAGCTGTTTTTT,CASSMRTGATGELFF
TRBJ1-1,TRBV28,-,few,TGTGCCAGCGGTAGGGAAGGAGGGACTGAAGCTTTCTTT,CASGREGGTEAFF
TRBJ1-2,TRBV19,-,-,TGTGCCAGTAGTACGCCGGGGCTTCCTAACTATGGCTACACCTTC,CASSTPGLPNYGYTF
TRBJ2-5,TRBV6-4,TRBD2,once,TGTGCCAGCAGTGACCTTCCGGGACTAGCGAACGAAGAGACCCAGTACTTC,CASSDLPGLANEETQYF
TRBJ1-6,TRBV27,TRBD1,-,TGTGCCAGCAGTTTGGACAGGGGAGGATCACCCCTCCACTTT,CASSLDRGGSPLHF
TRBJ2-2,TRBV19,-,-,TGTGCCAGCCTCGTACCCAACACCGGGGAGCTGTTTTTT,CASLVPNTGELFF
TRBJ2-3,TRBV7-2,-,-,TGTGCCAGCAGCTTCTACAGGGATGATACGCAGTATTTT,CASSFYRDDTQYF
TRBJ1-2,TRBV7-2,TRBD1,-,TGTGCCAGCAGCTTAGGACCAGGGGGATCAAACTATGGCTACACCTTC,CASSLGPGGSNYGYTF
TRBJ2-5,TRBV4-1,-,-,TGCGCCAGCAGCCCCCTGGCTCGGGAGACCCAGTACTTC,CASSPLARETQYF